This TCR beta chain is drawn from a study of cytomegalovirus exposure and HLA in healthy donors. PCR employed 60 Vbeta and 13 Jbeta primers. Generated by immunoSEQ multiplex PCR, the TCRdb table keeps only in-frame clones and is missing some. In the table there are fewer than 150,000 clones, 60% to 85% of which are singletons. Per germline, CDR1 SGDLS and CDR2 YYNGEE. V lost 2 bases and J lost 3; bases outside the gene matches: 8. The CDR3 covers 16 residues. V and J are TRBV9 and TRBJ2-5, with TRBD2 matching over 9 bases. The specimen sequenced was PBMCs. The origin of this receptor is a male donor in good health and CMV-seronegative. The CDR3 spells CASSVGPSGTKETQYF. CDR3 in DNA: TGTGCCAGCAGCGTGGGTCCTAGCGGGACGAAAGAGACCCAGTACTTC.